The next 2 T cell receptor beta chains were all read from a single sample in a study of blood T cell repertoires in COVID-19 (TCRdb year 2020). The library was built by means of the immunoSEQ multiplex PCR assay. The table comes from immuneACCESS by way of TCRdb, which keeps in-frame sequences with V and J called. Part of the clones is missing from these tables; in studies checked, under half for an unresolved V gene and the rest for unknown reasons. The sample profile shows about 180,000 clones; 81% of them were found once. The ten biggest clones cover over 9.5% of the sample. The source material was peripheral blood. These receptors originate from a woman aged 80 or over with COVID-19, enrolled during active disease.

The V and J genes are TRBV4-1 and TRBJ1-2; tentative D call: TRBD1 (6 bases). Trimming cost V 4 bases and J 1 base, with 10 bases left between them. The germline CDR1 and CDR2 sequences are MGHRA and YSYEKL. There are 14 residues in the CDR3. The CDR3 DNA reads TGCGCCAGCAGCCGACCGACAGGTAACTATGGCTACACCTTC. Translation: CASSRPTGNYGYTF.

The V call is TRBV19, the J call TRBJ2-1; TRBD2 matches 13 bases. This CDR3 has 16 residues. The V segment lost 6 bases and the J segment 3 bases; nucleotides outside the gene matches: 5. Per the germline V gene, CDR1 is LNHDA and CDR2 is SQIVND (reference sequence). This chain's CDR3 is CASRSRTSGGYNEQFF. In DNA, the CDR3 is TGTGCCAGTAGGTCCCGGACTAGCGGGGGCTACAATGAGCAGTTCTTC.